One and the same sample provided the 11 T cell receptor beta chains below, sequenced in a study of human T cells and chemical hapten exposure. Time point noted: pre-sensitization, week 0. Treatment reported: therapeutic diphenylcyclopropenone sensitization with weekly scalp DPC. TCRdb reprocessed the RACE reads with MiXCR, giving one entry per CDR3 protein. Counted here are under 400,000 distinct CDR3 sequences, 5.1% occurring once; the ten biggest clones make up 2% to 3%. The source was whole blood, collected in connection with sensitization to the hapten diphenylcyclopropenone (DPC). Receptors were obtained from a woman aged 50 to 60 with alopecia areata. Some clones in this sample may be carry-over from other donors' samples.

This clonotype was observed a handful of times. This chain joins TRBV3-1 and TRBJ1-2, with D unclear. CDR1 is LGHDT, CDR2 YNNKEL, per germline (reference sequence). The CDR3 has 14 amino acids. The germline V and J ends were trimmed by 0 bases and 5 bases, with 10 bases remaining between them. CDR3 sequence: CASSQETAPYGYTF. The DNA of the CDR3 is TGTGCCAGCAGCCAAGAAACGGCTCCATATGGCTACACCTTC.

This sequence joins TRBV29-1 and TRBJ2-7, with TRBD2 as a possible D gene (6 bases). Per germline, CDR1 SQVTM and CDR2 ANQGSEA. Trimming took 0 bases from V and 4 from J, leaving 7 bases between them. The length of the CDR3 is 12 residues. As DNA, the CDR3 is TGCAGCGTTGAAGAAGGAGGGTACGAGCAGTACTTC. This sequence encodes CSVEEGGYEQYF.

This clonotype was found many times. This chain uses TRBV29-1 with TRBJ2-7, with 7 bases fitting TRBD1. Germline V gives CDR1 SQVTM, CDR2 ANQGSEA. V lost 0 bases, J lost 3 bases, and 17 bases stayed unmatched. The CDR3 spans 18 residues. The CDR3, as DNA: TGCAGCGTTGAAGATGAGGCCAGGGGACCGGGACAGAGCTACGAGCAGTACTTC. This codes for CSVEDEARGPGQSYEQYF.

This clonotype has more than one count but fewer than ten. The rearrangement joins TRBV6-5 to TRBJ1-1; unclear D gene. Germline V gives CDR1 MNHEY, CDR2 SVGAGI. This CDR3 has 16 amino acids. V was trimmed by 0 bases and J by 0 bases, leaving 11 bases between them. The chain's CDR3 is CASSYSNSLMNTEAFF. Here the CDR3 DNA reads TGTGCCAGCAGTTACTCGAACAGCCTTATGAACACTGAAGCTTTCTTT.

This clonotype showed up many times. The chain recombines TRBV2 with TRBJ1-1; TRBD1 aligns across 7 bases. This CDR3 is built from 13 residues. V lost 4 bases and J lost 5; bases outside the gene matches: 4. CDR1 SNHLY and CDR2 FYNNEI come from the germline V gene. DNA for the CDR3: TGTGCCAGCAGTGGATCAGGGGGGACTGAAGCTTTCTTT. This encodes CASSGSGGTEAFF. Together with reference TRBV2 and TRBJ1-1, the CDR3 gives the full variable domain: EPEVTQTPSHQVTQMGQEVILRCVPISNHLYFYWYRQILGQKVEFLVSFYNNEISEKSEIFDDQFSVERPDGSNFTLKIRSTKLEDSAMYFCASSGSGGTEAFFGQGTRLTVV.

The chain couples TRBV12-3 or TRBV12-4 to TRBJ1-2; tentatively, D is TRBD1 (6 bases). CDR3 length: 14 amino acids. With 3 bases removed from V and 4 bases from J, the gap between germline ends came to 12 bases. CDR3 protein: CASSLGRGGYGYTF. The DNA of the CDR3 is TGTGCCAGCAGTTTGGGCAGGGGCGGCTATGGCTACACCTTC.

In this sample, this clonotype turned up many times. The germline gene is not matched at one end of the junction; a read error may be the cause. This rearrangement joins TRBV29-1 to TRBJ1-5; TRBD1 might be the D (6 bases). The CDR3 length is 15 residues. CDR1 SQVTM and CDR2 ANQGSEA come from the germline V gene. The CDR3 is CSALEREGGNQHQHF. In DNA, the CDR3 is TGCAGCGCCCTGGAGAGGGAGGGGGGCAATCAGCACCAGCATTTT.

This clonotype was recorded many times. CDR3 sequence: CASRAGGEGQPQHF. The CDR3 DNA is TGTGCCAGCAGAGCCGGGGGGGAGGGTCAGCCCCAGCATTTT. The V gene is TRBV6-6, the J gene TRBJ1-5, with a weak D call TRBD1 (5 bases). The germline CDR1 and CDR2 sequences are MNHNY and SVGAGI (reference sequence). V was cut by 6 bases and J by 6 bases, with 15 bases left in between. There are 14 residues in the CDR3.

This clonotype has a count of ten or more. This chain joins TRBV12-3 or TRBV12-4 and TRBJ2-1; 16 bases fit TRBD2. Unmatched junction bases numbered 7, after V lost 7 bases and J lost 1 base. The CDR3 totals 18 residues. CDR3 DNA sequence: TGTGCCAGCACCCACGGGACTAGCGGGGGGGCATCCTACAATGAGCAGTTCTTC. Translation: CASTHGTSGGASYNEQFF.

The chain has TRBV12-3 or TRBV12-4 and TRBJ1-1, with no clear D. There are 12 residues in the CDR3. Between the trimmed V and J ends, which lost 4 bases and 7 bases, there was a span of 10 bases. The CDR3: CASSYIGGEAFF. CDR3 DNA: TGTGCCAGCAGTTACATAGGTGGTGAAGCTTTCTTT.

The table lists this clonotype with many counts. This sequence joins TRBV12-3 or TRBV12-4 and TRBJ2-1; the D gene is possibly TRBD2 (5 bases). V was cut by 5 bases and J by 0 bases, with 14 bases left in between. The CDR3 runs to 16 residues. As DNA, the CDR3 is TGTGCCAGCAGTCCCCGTGAGCGGCGCTCCTACAATGAGCAGTTCTTC. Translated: CASSPRERRSYNEQFF.